The 16 T cell receptor beta chains presented below share a single source sample, sequenced in a study of CD8 T cells in Susac syndrome. When the RNA was reverse transcribed, random hexamers were used with an input of about 0.45 to 1 ug. TCRdb processed the immunoSEQ multiplex PCR reads anew with MiXCR; each CDR3 protein has one entry. The repertoire holds about 210,000 distinct CDR3 sequences, with 95% as singletons. Sequenced sample: CD4+ T cells from PBMCs. The receptor set was obtained from a human donor with multiple sclerosis.

Points on this clonotype: At one end, the junction sequence differs from germline, possibly due to a read error. The chain is built from TRBV20-1 and TRBJ2-5; 10 bases map to TRBD2. The CDR3 spans 12 residues. Germline CDR1 and CDR2: DFQATT and SNEGSKA (reference sequence). The CDR3 DNA follows: TGCAGTGCTAGACAAACTAGCGGGGTCACGAACTTC. Translated, it gives CSARQTSGVTNF.

This sequence joins TRBV15 and TRBJ2-7; 10 bases line up with TRBD2. Germline values: CDR1 LNHNV, CDR2 YYDKDF (reference sequence). CDR3 length: 16 amino acids. The V segment lost 9 bases and the J segment 5 bases; nucleotides outside the gene matches: 16. CDR3 nucleotides: TGTGCCACGGCTTCACGGCTAGCGGGAGTTAACCACGAGCAGTACTTC. Its protein is CATASRLAGVNHEQYF.

This sequence joins TRBV24-1 and TRBJ2-2; 7 bases are shared with TRBD2. The CDR3 extends over 15 amino acids. CDR1 is KGHDR, CDR2 SFDVKD, per germline. Trimming took 3 bases from V and 7 from J; bases not matched to a gene: 7. The CDR3 DNA reads as TGTGCCACCAGTGATCCAAGCGGGGTGGACGGGGAGCTGTTTTTT. Amino acid sequence: CATSDPSGVDGELFF.

This CDR3 is CASSTAGTLFAEQYF. The CDR3 DNA reads as TGTGCCAGCAGTACGGCAGGGACGTTATTTGCCGAGCAGTACTTC. V is TRBV27 and J is TRBJ2-7; D could derive from TRBD1 or TRBD2 (5 bases each). CDR3 size: 15 residues. The germline V and J ends were trimmed by 5 bases and 6 bases, with 20 bases remaining between them. CDR1 MNHEY and CDR2 SMNVEV come from the germline V gene (reference sequence).

The chain links TRBV13 to TRBJ2-3, with a tentative D call TRBD1 (6 bases). CDR3 length: 15 amino acids. The V gene lost 5 bases and the J gene lost 0 bases, with 12 bases spanning the gap. Germline loops: CDR1 PRHDT, CDR2 FYEKMQ (reference sequence). In DNA, the CDR3 is TGTGCCAGCAGCAAGGGGACACCTAGCACAGATACGCAGTATTTT. Its protein product is CASSKGTPSTDTQYF.

The chain recombines TRBV6-1 with TRBJ2-3; the D gene is possibly TRBD2 (6 bases). The CDR3 runs 15 residues. The V gene's germline CDR1 is MNHNS and CDR2 SASEGT. Trimming took off 5 bases at V and 2 bases at J, with 14 bases between the two ends. The CDR3 is CASSPIGGDTDTQYF. CDR3 nucleotide sequence: TGTGCCAGCAGTCCGATTGGCGGGGACACAGATACGCAGTATTTT.

This chain links TRBV12-3 or TRBV12-4 with TRBJ2-3; tentatively, D is TRBD2 (6 bases). The length of the CDR3 is 15 residues. Trimming took 5 bases from V and 1 from J, leaving 13 bases between them. CDR3: CASSPAPSGTDTQYF. CDR3 in DNA: TGTGCCAGCAGTCCGGCGCCTAGCGGCACAGATACGCAGTATTTT.

The gene calls are TRBV5-4 and TRBJ2-7; 9 nucleotides align to TRBD1. The trim removed 0 bases at V and 7 bases at J, leaving 5 bases unmatched. From germline, CDR1 is SGHNT and CDR2 YYREEE (reference sequence). There are 14 residues in the CDR3. The CDR3 region has the DNA TGTGCCAGCAGCTTGGACGGGACAGGGATTGAGCAGTACTTC. The encoded protein is CASSLDGTGIEQYF.

The chain uses TRBV20-1 and TRBJ2-5; the match to TRBD2 covers 11 bases. After removal of 1 base from V and 5 bases from J, the junction contained 3 bases not matched to a gene. This CDR3 region has 14 residues. Germline V gives CDR1 DFQATT, CDR2 SNEGSKA (reference sequence). CDR3 nucleotides: TGCAGTGCTAGAGCGGGACTAGCGGCCGAGACCCAGTACTTC. Its translation: CSARAGLAAETQYF.

The genes are TRBV30 and TRBJ2-7, with 8 positions matching TRBD2. Per the germline V gene, CDR1 is GTSNPN and CDR2 is SVGIG (reference sequence). The CDR3 is 11 amino acids. This chain's CDR3 is CARGGLDEQYF. As DNA, the CDR3 is TGTGCTCGGGGGGGCCTTGACGAGCAGTACTTC.

This clonotype appeared a single time. The genes are TRBV9 and TRBJ2-5, with D perhaps TRBD2 (6 bases). The V gene lost 0 bases and the J gene lost 4 bases, with 13 bases spanning the gap. The CDR3 is 15 residues long. The germline CDR1 and CDR2 sequences are SGDLS and YYNGEE. CDR3 bases: TGTGCCAGCAGCGTAGTGGGGACTTCAGGAGAGACCCAGTACTTC. It codes for CASSVVGTSGETQYF.

The gene calls are TRBV15 and TRBJ2-6; 7 positions agree with TRBD1. CDR1 and CDR2 (germline): LNHNV, YYDKDF (reference sequence). This CDR3 region has 15 residues. Trimming at V came to 4 bases and at J to 4 bases, leaving 4 bases not matched to a gene. CDR3 protein: CATSNRGSGANVLTF. CDR3 in DNA: TGTGCCACCAGCAACAGGGGTTCAGGGGCCAACGTCCTGACTTTC.

The rearrangement joins TRBV5-1 to TRBJ2-5; TRBD2 might be the D (5 bases). Trimming pared 4 bases from V and 10 bases from J, leaving 14 bases between. This CDR3 spans 12 amino acids. The germline V gene has CDR1 SGHRS and CDR2 YFSETQ. CDR3 bases: TGCGCCAGCAGCACGGACTGGAAGGGCCAGTACTTC. Protein sequence: CASSTDWKGQYF. The full variable domain, with the rest looked up from reference TRBV5-1 and TRBJ2-5, is KAGVTQTPRYLIKTRGQQVTLSCSPISGHRSVSWYQQTPGQGLQFLFEYFSETQRNKGNFPGRFSGRQFSNSRSEMNVSTLELGDSALYLCASSTDWKGQYFGPGTRLLVL.

The chain links TRBV9 to TRBJ1-2, with a weak D call TRBD1 (6 bases). This CDR3 is built from 13 residues. Germline loops: CDR1 SGDLS, CDR2 YYNGEE. The ends were cut back, 1 base at V and 7 bases at J, with 11 bases in the middle. CDR3 amino acids: CASSVSQGRGYTF. CDR3 nucleotides: TGTGCCAGCAGCGTATCACAGGGCCGTGGCTACACCTTC. The whole variable domain, filled in from reference TRBV9 and TRBJ1-2, reads DSGVTQTPKHLITATGQRVTLRCSPRSGDLSVYWYQQSLDQGLQFLIQYYNGEERAKGNILERFSAQQFPDLHSELNLSSLELGDSALYFCASSVSQGRGYTFGSGTRLTVV.

The chain couples TRBV2 to TRBJ2-4, with TRBD1 identical over 7 bases. V shed 8 bases and J 1 base; nucleotides not matched to a gene: 2. CDR1 is SNHLY and CDR2 is FYNNEI in the germline V gene. The CDR3 totals 13 residues. DNA for the CDR3: TGTGCCAGCTTGACAGGGGCCAAAAACATTCAGTACTTC. Translation: CASLTGAKNIQYF.

The CDR3 bases are TGCAGTGCTAGAGAGGTGTCAGAGACCCAGTACTTC. Residues: CSAREVSETQYF. The chain has TRBV20-1 and TRBJ2-5, with unresolved D. The V and J ends lost 0 bases and 4 bases respectively, with 6 bases between them. The CDR3 is 12 amino acids. Germline-derived CDR1 and CDR2 are DFQATT and SNEGSKA (reference sequence).